The 11 T cell receptor beta chains below were found in one sample sequenced in a study of cytotoxic CD8 clonotypes in ibrutinib-treated CLL. Data came from immunoSEQ multiplex PCR; TCRdb stores just in-frame clones and leaves some out. The sample contains approximately 200,000 clones, around 72% of which appear only once. Sample: PBMCs, taken after 24 months of ibrutinib treatment. These receptors came from a human donor with chronic lymphocytic leukemia.

The chain links TRBV7-6 to TRBJ2-7, with 9 bases lining up with TRBD2. CDR1 and CDR2 from the germline V gene are SGHVS and FNYEAQ. The length of the CDR3 is 16 residues. V dropped 5 bases and J dropped 2; count of bases not matched to a gene: 10. The CDR3 loop is CASSPPGLAGTYEQYF. For the CDR3, the DNA is TGTGCCAGCAGCCCGCCGGGGCTAGCGGGAACCTACGAGCAGTACTTC.

This clone appeared a single time. V gene TRBV13 combines with J gene TRBJ2-7; 8 nucleotides agree with TRBD1. The CDR3 extends over 15 amino acids. The germline V gene encodes CDR1 PRHDT and CDR2 FYEKMQ (reference sequence). Trimming at V came to 5 bases and at J to 2 bases, leaving 8 bases not matched to a gene. CDR3 DNA sequence: TGTGCCAGCAGCCACAGGGGGTTAGGGGCCTACGAGCAGTACTTC. Encoded protein: CASSHRGLGAYEQYF.

This sequence joins TRBV7-2 and TRBJ2-1; D is uncertain. V lost 3 bases to trimming and J lost 9 bases, with 9 bases between them. This CDR3 has 12 residues. The germline gives CDR1 SGHTA, CDR2 FQGNSA. CDR3 amino acids: CASSFLSIEQFF. In DNA form, the CDR3 reads TGTGCCAGCAGCTTCCTGAGCATTGAGCAGTTCTTC.

This clone showed up just once. The chain recombines TRBV28 with TRBJ1-5; D is ambiguous. CDR3 length equals 14 residues. V was shortened by 6 bases and J by 6 bases, with 15 bases between the two germline ends. The germline gives CDR1 MDHEN, CDR2 SYDVKM. As DNA, the CDR3 is TGTGCCAGCAGCCTATATTCGACGGGTCAGCCCCAGCATTTT. Translating it yields CASSLYSTGQPQHF.

The gene calls are TRBV5-4 and TRBJ2-3; TRBD2 matches at 15 bases. CDR3 size: 16 residues. Trimming cost V 5 bases and J 5 bases; bases outside gene matches: 6. CDR1 and CDR2 (germline): SGHNT, YYREEE (reference sequence). CDR3 sequence (DNA): TGTGCCAGCAGTCAGCCGGGACTAGCGGGGGGAGATACGCAGTATTTT. Residues: CASSQPGLAGGDTQYF.

The rearrangement uses TRBV5-4 and TRBJ2-1; either TRBD1 or TRBD2 may supply D (5 bases each). This CDR3 is built from 14 residues. From germline, CDR1 is SGHNT and CDR2 YYREEE (reference sequence). V was clipped by 4 bases and J by 2 bases, with 10 bases between them. CDR3 in DNA: TGTGCCAGCAGCCCGGGACCAACCTACAATGAGCAGTTCTTC. It is translated as CASSPGPTYNEQFF.

The V call is TRBV2, the J call TRBJ1-5; maybe TRBD1 (5 bases). The CDR3 consists of 15 residues. V lost 5 bases and J 1 base, leaving 12 bases between the germline ends. Germline V gene lookup returns CDR1 SNHLY and CDR2 FYNNEI. The CDR3 here is CASSPGARSNQPQHF. The CDR3 DNA sequence: TGTGCCAGCAGTCCCGGGGCTCGAAGCAATCAGCCCCAGCATTTT.

The J gene is TRBJ2-1, the V gene TRBV6-5, with a weak D call TRBD1 (5 bases). The CDR3 consists of 14 residues. The germline V and J ends were trimmed by 8 bases and 2 bases, with 13 bases remaining between them. CDR1 is MNHEY, CDR2 SVGAGI, per germline. CDR3 DNA: TGTGCCAGCTCAGGGTCTGTGCCCTACAATGAGCAGTTCTTC. This translates into CASSGSVPYNEQFF.

Only one count was recorded for this clone. The V and J genes are TRBV6-5 and TRBJ2-1; no definite D call. This CDR3 has 16 residues. From germline, CDR1 is MNHEY and CDR2 SVGAGI. The V and J ends lost 3 bases and 2 bases respectively, with 14 bases between them. CDR3 nucleotides: TGTGCCAGCAGTTATTCAGGACCCACCCCCTACAATGAGCAGTTCTTC. Its translation: CASSYSGPTPYNEQFF.

This clone was seen only a few times. The chain employs TRBV19 and TRBJ2-5; tentatively, D is TRBD1 or TRBD2 (7 bases each). The CDR3 contains 14 residues. V was shortened by 5 bases and J by 0 bases, with 10 bases between the two germline ends. Germline V gene sequence: CDR1 LNHDA, CDR2 SQIVND (reference sequence). DNA for the CDR3: TGTGCCAGTAGTCAGGGGGGGAACCAAGAGACCCAGTACTTC. It specifies CASSQGGNQETQYF.

The genes are TRBV7-9 and TRBJ2-7, with D perhaps matching TRBD2 (6 bases). The V end was cut by 5 bases, the J end by 1 base, with 24 bases between. Germline CDR1 and CDR2: SEHNR and FQNEAQ (reference sequence). The CDR3 has 18 residues. The CDR3 nucleotides are TGTGCCAGCAGCCCTAAATTACGGGACGGGAGACCTTCCTACGAGCAGTACTTC. Translating it yields CASSPKLRDGRPSYEQYF.